The clone carrying this TCR beta chain appeared a few times. What it recognizes is unknown. Only in-frame clones appear in the TCRdb table, and some are missing; sequencing was by immunoSEQ multiplex PCR. The sample lists a few hundred thousand clones; around 89% were seen once. This sample is drawn from a study of cytomegalovirus exposure and HLA in healthy donors. V dropped 2 bases and J dropped 7 bases, with 21 bases sitting between them. Germline V CDR1 and CDR2: GTSNPN, SVGIG (reference sequence). The length of the CDR3 is 15 residues. Findings and caveats of the study: Despite most TCR sequences being rare, some public TCRs occurred in many donors.

The chain carries TRBV30 and TRBJ2-7, with D possibly TRBD2 on 5 matching bases. The receptor comes from a woman aged 18 to 35 in good health and CMV-seronegative. Sequencing input: PBMCs. The CDR3 coding sequence is TGTGCCTGGAGTAGCCCCCGGGGTGCGTCAGATGAGCAGTACTTC. It codes for CAWSSPRGASDEQYF.